A selection of T cell receptor beta chains follows, all from one sample in a study of response to subunit inactivated influenza vaccine. TCRdb processed the RT-PCR reads anew with MiXCR; each CDR3 protein has one entry. The sample contains about 700,000 distinct CDR3 sequences, about 15% of which appear only once. This material consisted of PBMCs from blood, taken roughly 15 days before vaccination. These receptors were obtained from a man aged 45 to 65 who received an inactivated influenza vaccine. CDR3s include the opening cysteine and the closing phenylalanine or tryptophan. A D gene is named only where the DNA matches it firmly. Not all rows give a size; the values are once, few, many and, for expanded clones, a class.

>TRBJ2-1|few|TRBV29-1|TRBD2
CSVRILADYNEQFF
TGCAGCGTTAGGATTCTAGCGGATTACAATGAGCAGTTCTTC
>TRBJ1-5|many|TRBV12-3/TRBV12-4|-
CASSSRDKNQPQHF
TGTGCCAGCAGTAGCCGGGACAAAAATCAGCCCCAGCATTTT
>TRBJ2-7|-|TRBV6-2/TRBV6-3|-
CASSDRPHYEQYF
TGTGCCAGCAGTGACAGGCCACACTACGAGCAGTACTTC
>TRBJ2-5|many|TRBV12-3/TRBV12-4|-
CASSLSIFRRGQETQYF
TGTGCCAGCAGTTTAAGTATATTCCGGAGGGGCCAAGAGACCCAGTACTTC
>TRBJ1-4|few|TRBV5-1|-
CASSLDAWANEKLFF
TGCGCCAGCAGCTTGGACGCGTGGGCTAATGAAAAACTGTTTTTT
>TRBJ2-1|-|TRBV12-3/TRBV12-4|TRBD2
CASNVAGGRHEQFF
TGTGCCAGCAACGTAGCGGGGGGGCGGCATGAGCAGTTCTTC
>TRBJ2-7|-|TRBV20-1|TRBD1
CSARGPLRVISGYEQYF
TGCAGTGCGAGGGGGCCCCTTCGCGTCATTTCTGGATACGAGCAGTACTTC
>TRBJ2-2|-|TRBV18|-
CASSPQGATGELFF
TGTGCCAGCTCACCACAAGGGGCCACCGGGGAGCTGTTTTTT
>TRBJ1-2|few|TRBV7-2|-
CASSLGGKYGYTF
TGTGCCAGCAGCTTGGGGGGAAAGTACGGCTACACCTTC
>TRBJ2-2|-|TRBV19|-
CASSMSVTGELFF
TGTGCCAGTAGTATGTCGGTTACCGGGGAGCTGTTTTTT
>TRBJ1-1|many|TRBV6-5|-
CASSYSTGLGAFF
TGTGCCAGCAGTTACTCGACAGGTCTAGGAGCTTTCTTT
>TRBJ2-2|-|TRBV5-1|-
CASSLRARTGELFF
TGCGCCAGCAGCTTGAGGGCGCGGACCGGGGAGCTGTTTTTT
>TRBJ2-1|few|TRBV5-1|-
CASSLTVNNEQFF
TGCGCCAGCAGCTTGACAGTTAACAATGAGCAGTTCTTC
>TRBJ2-7|-|TRBV9|-
CASSVKTGSDEQYF
TGTGCCAGCAGCGTAAAGACCGGGAGTGACGAGCAGTACTTC
>TRBJ2-1|few|TRBV4-2|TRBD2
CASSQDSTQRGYNEQFF
TGTGCCAGCAGCCAAGACTCCACCCAGCGGGGCTACAATGAGCAGTTCTTC
>TRBJ1-6|few|TRBV4-1|-
CASSHQAFISYNSPLHF
TGCGCCAGCAGCCATCAGGCCTTCATCTCCTATAATTCACCCCTCCACTTT
>TRBJ2-1|-|TRBV6-2/TRBV6-3|-
CASRKTGPNNEQFF
TGTGCCAGCAGAAAGACAGGACCAAACAATGAGCAGTTCTTC
>TRBJ2-5|few|TRBV28|TRBD2
CASSSRTSGGIKTQYF
TGTGCCAGCAGTAGTCGGACTAGCGGGGGGATTAAGACCCAGTACTTC
>TRBJ2-1|-|TRBV6-5|-
CASSYRGAYNEQFF
TGTGCCAGCAGTTACAGGGGGGCCTACAATGAGCAGTTCTTC
>TRBJ2-5|-|TRBV20-1|TRBD1
CSARERQGAQETQYF
TGCAGTGCTAGAGAACGACAGGGGGCCCAAGAGACCCAGTACTTC
>TRBJ2-1|-|TRBV6-5|-
CASSYGIRVDFSYNEQFF
TGTGCCAGCAGTTACGGGATTAGGGTAGACTTCTCCTACAATGAGCAGTTCTTC
>TRBJ2-1|-|TRBV11-1|TRBD2
CASSQLAGDLEQFF
TGTGCCAGCAGCCAACTAGCGGGAGATCTTGAGCAGTTCTTC
>TRBJ1-2|-|TRBV29-1|-
CSVEQGLGYGYTF
TGCAGCGTGGAACAGGGATTAGGGTATGGCTACACCTTC
>TRBJ2-5|-|TRBV30|-
CAWGGNDETQYF
TGTGCCTGGGGAGGGAATGACGAGACCCAGTACTTC
>TRBJ2-7|-|TRBV5-1|-
CASSLNNLGGINEQYF
TGCGCCAGCAGCTTGAATAACCTCGGAGGGATCAACGAGCAGTACTTC
>TRBJ2-3|few|TRBV29-1|TRBD1
CSVEAGGIADTQYF
TGCAGCGTTGAAGCAGGGGGTATCGCAGATACGCAGTATTTT
>TRBJ2-5|-|TRBV2|-
CASSAGRGETQHF
TGTGCCAGCAGTGCGGGCAGGGGAGAGACCCAGCACTTC
>TRBJ2-7|few|TRBV6-1|TRBD1
CASSRAGTGGFGYEQYF
TGTGCCAGCAGTAGAGCAGGGACAGGGGGATTCGGATACGAGCAGTACTTC
>TRBJ2-1|few|TRBV7-9|TRBD2
CATRELAGEPGFF
TGTGCCACCCGGGAGCTAGCGGGAGAGCCGGGGTTCTTC
>TRBJ2-7|-|TRBV25-1|TRBD1
CASKGQGRDEQYF
TGTGCCAGCAAAGGACAGGGGCGAGACGAGCAGTACTTC
>TRBJ2-5|few|TRBV4-3|-
CASSQDWGSKGETQYF
TGCGCCAGCAGCCAAGATTGGGGAAGTAAGGGGGAGACCCAGTACTTC
>TRBJ2-1|many|TRBV5-1|TRBD2
CASSEAGTSYNEQFF
TGCGCCAGCAGCGAAGCCGGGACTAGCTACAATGAGCAGTTCTTC
>TRBJ2-1|few|TRBV11-2|-
CASSPYKSSYNEQFF
TGTGCCAGCAGCCCGTACAAGAGCTCCTACAATGAGCAGTTCTTC
>TRBJ2-7|few|TRBV11-2|TRBD2
CASTTSGKPEQYF
TGTGCCAGTACGACTAGCGGGAAACCCGAGCAGTACTTC
>TRBJ2-3|many|TRBV12-3/TRBV12-4|-
CASTPGAWPGDTQYF
TGTGCCAGCACTCCCGGGGCGTGGCCTGGAGATACGCAGTATTTT